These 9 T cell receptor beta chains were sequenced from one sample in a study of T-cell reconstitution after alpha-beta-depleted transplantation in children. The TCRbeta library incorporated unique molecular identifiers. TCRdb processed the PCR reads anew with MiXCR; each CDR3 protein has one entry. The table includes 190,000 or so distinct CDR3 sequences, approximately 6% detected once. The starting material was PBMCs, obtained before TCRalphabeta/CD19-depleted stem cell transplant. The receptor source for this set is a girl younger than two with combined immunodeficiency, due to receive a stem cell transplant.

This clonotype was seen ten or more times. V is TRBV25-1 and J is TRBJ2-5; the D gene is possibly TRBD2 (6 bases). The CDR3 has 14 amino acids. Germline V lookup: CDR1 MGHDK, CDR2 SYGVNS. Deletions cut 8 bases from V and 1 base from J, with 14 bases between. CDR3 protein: CASGVAGSQETQYF. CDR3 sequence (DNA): TGTGCCAGCGGGGTGGCGGGAAGCCAAGAGACCCAGTACTTC.

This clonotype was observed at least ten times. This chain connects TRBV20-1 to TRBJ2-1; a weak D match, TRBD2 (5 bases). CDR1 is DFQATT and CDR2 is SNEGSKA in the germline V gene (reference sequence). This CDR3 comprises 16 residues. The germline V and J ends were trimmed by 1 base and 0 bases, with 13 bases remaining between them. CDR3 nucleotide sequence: TGCAGTGCTAGAGTTGCTAGCTCAAGCTCCTACAATGAGCAGTTCTTC. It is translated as CSARVASSSSYNEQFF.

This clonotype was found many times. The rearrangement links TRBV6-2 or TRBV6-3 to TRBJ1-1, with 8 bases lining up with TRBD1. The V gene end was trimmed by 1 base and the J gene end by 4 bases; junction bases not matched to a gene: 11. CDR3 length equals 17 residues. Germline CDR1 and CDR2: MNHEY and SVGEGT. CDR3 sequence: CASSYLFTGTGITEAFF. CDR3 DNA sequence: TGTGCCAGCAGTTACTTATTTACCGGGACAGGCATCACTGAAGCTTTCTTT.

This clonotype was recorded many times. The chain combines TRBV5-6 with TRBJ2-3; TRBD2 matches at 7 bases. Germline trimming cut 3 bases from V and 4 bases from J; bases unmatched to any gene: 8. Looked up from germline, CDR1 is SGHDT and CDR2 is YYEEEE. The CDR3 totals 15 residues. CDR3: CASSSVAGDSDTQYF. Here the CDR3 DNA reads TGTGCCAGCAGCTCCGTGGCGGGGGATTCAGATACGCAGTATTTT.

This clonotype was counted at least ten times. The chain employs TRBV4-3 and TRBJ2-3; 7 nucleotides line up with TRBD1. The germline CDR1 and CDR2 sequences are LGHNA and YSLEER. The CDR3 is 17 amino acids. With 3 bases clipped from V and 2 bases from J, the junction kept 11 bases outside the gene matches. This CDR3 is CASSQNRDSVSTDTQYF. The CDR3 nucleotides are TGCGCCAGCAGCCAGAACCGGGACAGCGTGTCCACAGATACGCAGTATTTT.

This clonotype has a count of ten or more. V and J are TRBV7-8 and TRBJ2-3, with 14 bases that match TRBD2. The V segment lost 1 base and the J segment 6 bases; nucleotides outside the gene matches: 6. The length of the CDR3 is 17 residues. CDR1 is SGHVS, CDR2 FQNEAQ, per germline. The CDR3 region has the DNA TGTGCCAGCAGCTTAGGGTGGGGACTAGCGGGAGCTGATACGCAGTATTTT. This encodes CASSLGWGLAGADTQYF.

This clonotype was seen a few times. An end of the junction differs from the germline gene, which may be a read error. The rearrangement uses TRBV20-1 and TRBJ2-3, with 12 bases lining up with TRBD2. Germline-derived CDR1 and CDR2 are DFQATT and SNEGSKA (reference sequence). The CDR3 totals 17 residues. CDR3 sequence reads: CCAILTSGSAPTDTQYF. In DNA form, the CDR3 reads TGCTGTGCTATATTGACTAGCGGGAGTGCTCCCACAGATACGCAGTATTTT.

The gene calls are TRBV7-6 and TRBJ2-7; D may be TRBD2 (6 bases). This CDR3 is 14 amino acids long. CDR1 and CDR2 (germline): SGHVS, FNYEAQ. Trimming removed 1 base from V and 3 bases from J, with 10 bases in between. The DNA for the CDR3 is TGTGCCAGCAGCTTAGGAGGAGGGCACTACGAGCAGTACTTC. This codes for CASSLGGGHYEQYF. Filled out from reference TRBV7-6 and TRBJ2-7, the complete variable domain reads GAGVSQSPRYKVTKRGQDVALRCDPISGHVSLYWYRQALGQGPEFLTYFNYEAQQDKSGLPNDRFSAERPEGSISTLTIQRTEQRDSAMYRCASSLGGGHYEQYFGPGTRLTVT.

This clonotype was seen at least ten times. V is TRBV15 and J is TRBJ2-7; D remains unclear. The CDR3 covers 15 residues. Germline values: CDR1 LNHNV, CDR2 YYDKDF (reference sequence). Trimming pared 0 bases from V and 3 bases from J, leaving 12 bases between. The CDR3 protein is CATSRDSGSYYEQYF. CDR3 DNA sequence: TGTGCCACCAGCAGAGATTCCGGTTCATACTACGAGCAGTACTTC.